A selection of T cell receptor beta chains follows, all from one sample in a study of blood T cell repertoires in COVID-19. The table came from immunoSEQ multiplex PCR; TCRdb's copy has only in-frame clones and leaves some out. The repertoire holds about 220,000 clones, with 86% as singletons. Sequencing was performed on PBMCs or T cells enriched from blood (not recorded which). The receptors stem from a woman between 40 and 50 years old with acute COVID-19. The CDR3 runs from the conserved cysteine through the conserved F or W. A D gene is named only where the DNA matches it firmly. For some rows the clone size is stated as once, few or many, or as a class when expanded; others skip it.

d_call cdr3_length clone_size j_call v_call cdr3_aa cdr3_nt
TRBD1 15 . TRBJ1-5 TRBV30 CAWSVGTAINQPQHF TGTGCCTGGAGTGTAGGGACAGCAATCAATCAGCCCCAGCATTTT
. 13 . TRBJ2-5 TRBV11-1 CASSPREGETQYF TGTGCCAGCAGCCCACGGGAAGGCGAGACCCAGTACTTC
TRBD1 15 . TRBJ1-4 TRBV7-9 CASSIEGTANEKLFF TGTGCCAGCAGTATAGAAGGGACAGCTAATGAAAAACTGTTTTTT
. 14 once TRBJ1-2 TRBV24-1 CATSPTGFNYGYTF TGTGCCACCAGTCCCACGGGGTTTAATTATGGCTACACCTTC
. 14 . TRBJ1-1 TRBV7-3 CASSSGSRYTEAFF TGTGCCAGCAGTTCAGGGTCGCGGTACACTGAAGCTTTCTTT
TRBD1 14 . TRBJ1-1 TRBV5-1 CASSAGGLDTEAFF TGCGCCAGCAGCGCAGGGGGCTTGGACACTGAAGCTTTCTTT
. 16 . TRBJ2-2 TRBV24-1 CATSDPSQGNTGELFF TGTGCCACCAGTGATCCCTCACAGGGGAACACCGGGGAGCTGTTTTTT
TRBD2 16 . TRBJ2-3 TRBV4-1 CASSYAASGGADTQYF TGCGCCAGCAGCTACGCCGCTAGCGGGGGGGCAGATACGCAGTATTTT
TRBD2 14 . TRBJ2-2 TRBV27 CASSLRLAWGELFF TGTGCCAGCAGTTTGCGACTAGCTTGGGGGGAGCTGTTTTTT
. 13 . TRBJ1-2 TRBV9 CASNSQGYYGYTF TGTGCCAGCAATAGCCAGGGGTACTATGGCTACACCTTC
. 14 . TRBJ1-5 TRBV3-1/TRBV3-2 CASSASGGNQPQHF TGTGCCAGCAGCGCAAGCGGAGGCAATCAGCCCCAGCATTTT
. 13 once TRBJ1-2 TRBV10-1 CASSAQGNYGYTF TGCGCCAGCAGCGCTCAGGGTAACTATGGCTACACCTTC
. 15 . TRBJ2-7 TRBV7-2 CASSLVRVPTYEQYF TGTGCCAGCAGCTTAGTCAGGGTACCTACCTACGAGCAGTACTTC
. 13 . TRBJ2-1 TRBV10-2 CASRSGVYNEQFF TGCGCCAGCCGGTCGGGGGTCTACAATGAGCAGTTCTTC
TRBD2 17 once TRBJ2-3 TRBV18 CASSPGGLAGVTDTQYF TGTGCCAGCTCACCCGGAGGACTAGCGGGGGTCACAGATACGCAGTATTTT
. 15 . TRBJ1-1 TRBV11-2 CASSPLFTGNTEAFF TGTGCCAGCAGCCCCTTATTTACGGGGAACACTGAAGCTTTCTTT
TRBD1 12 . TRBJ1-1 TRBV19 CASIRGLSEAFF TGTGCCAGCATCAGGGGGCTTTCTGAAGCTTTCTTT
TRBD1 14 . TRBJ1-1 TRBV18 CASSGTQGATEAFF TGTGCCAGCTCAGGAACGCAGGGGGCTACTGAAGCTTTCTTT
TRBD2 18 . TRBJ2-1 TRBV3-1/TRBV3-2 CASSQDPLLAGGGVEQFF TGTGCCAGCAGCCAAGATCCCTTACTAGCGGGGGGAGGTGTTGAGCAGTTCTTC
TRBD1 17 once TRBJ1-1 TRBV7-9 CASSLGTGSGMNTEAFF TGTGCCAGCAGCTTAGGGACAGGGAGCGGCATGAACACTGAAGCTTTCTTT
. 14 . TRBJ1-6 TRBV11-2 CASSLDGFKSPLHF TGTGCCAGCAGCTTAGACGGGTTTAAATCACCCCTCCACTTT
. 12 . TRBJ1-1 TRBV19 CASSIAGGGAFF TGTGCCAGTAGTATAGCTGGGGGAGGAGCTTTCTTT
TRBD1 13 . TRBJ1-1 TRBV19 CASSGQGATEAFF TGTGCCAGTAGTGGGCAGGGGGCCACTGAAGCTTTCTTT
. 11 . TRBJ1-4 TRBV12-3/TRBV12-4 CASSFGVELFF TGTGCCAGCAGTTTTGGAGTAGAACTGTTTTTT
TRBD2 16 . TRBJ2-2 TRBV10-3 CAIRRTSGTNTGELFF TGTGCCATCAGGAGAACTAGCGGTACAAACACCGGGGAGCTGTTTTTT
. 11 . TRBJ1-1 TRBV20-1 CSAGGLKEAFF TGCAGTGCTGGAGGGCTTAAAGAAGCTTTCTTT
TRBD1 15 once TRBJ1-6 TRBV2 CASSETGGYNSPLHF TGTGCCAGCAGTGAGACAGGGGGCTATAATTCACCCCTCCACTTT
. 14 . TRBJ1-1 TRBV14 CASSQDLRNAEAFF TGTGCCAGCAGCCAAGATCTGAGAAACGCTGAAGCTTTCTTT
. 16 . TRBJ1-4 TRBV5-1 CASSRLGGSGAEKLFF TGCGCCAGCAGCCGGCTTGGGGGTTCAGGGGCTGAAAAACTGTTTTTT
. 15 . TRBJ1-4 TRBV7-2 CASSPSRGPNEKLFF TGTGCCAGCAGCCCAAGCAGGGGTCCTAATGAAAAACTGTTTTTT
TRBD1 13 . TRBJ1-1 TRBV5-1 CASSLSGGTEAFF TGCGCCAGCAGCTTGTCAGGGGGCACTGAAGCTTTCTTT
. 14 . TRBJ1-6 TRBV28 CASSFSGFQSPLHF TGTGCCAGCAGTTTTTCAGGGTTCCAATCACCCCTCCACTTT
. 14 . TRBJ1-1 TRBV2 CASSDRGRNTEAFF TGTGCCAGCAGTGACAGGGGTCGAAACACTGAAGCTTTCTTT
. 14 . TRBJ1-1 TRBV6-5 CASSYSQGWTEAFF TGTGCCAGCAGTTACTCACAGGGATGGACTGAAGCTTTCTTT
TRBD1 14 . TRBJ1-5 TRBV19 CASSPDRGSQPQHF TGTGCCAGTAGCCCGGACAGGGGAAGTCAGCCCCAGCATTTT
. 15 . TRBJ2-3 TRBV2 CASRGVGGTTDTQYF TGTGCCAGCCGCGGGGTGGGTGGGACCACAGATACGCAGTATTTT
. 13 few TRBJ1-5 TRBV19 CASSIRGSKPQHF TGTGCCAGTAGTATTCGGGGATCTAAACCCCAGCATTTT
TRBD1 15 . TRBJ1-2 TRBV13 CASSSRQGIGYGYTF TGTGCCAGCAGCTCAAGACAGGGTATAGGGTATGGCTACACCTTC
TRBD1 15 . TRBJ2-3 TRBV2 CASNPQGVSPDTQYF TGTGCCAGCAACCCACAGGGGGTATCCCCAGATACGCAGTATTTT
. 14 . TRBJ1-1 TRBV6-1 CASSEGGRGTEAFF TGTGCCAGCAGTGAAGGGGGACGGGGGACTGAAGCTTTCTTT
. 13 . TRBJ2-3 TRBV5-1 CASSLDPGDTQYF TGCGCCAGCAGCTTGGATCCAGGAGATACGCAGTATTTT
TRBD1 12 . TRBJ1-2 TRBV7-9 CASQPGGNGYTF TGTGCCAGTCAACCAGGGGGCAATGGCTACACCTTC
. 14 . TRBJ2-2 TRBV6-2/TRBV6-3 CASSYTENTGELFF TGTGCCAGCAGTTACACTGAGAACACCGGGGAGCTGTTTTTT
TRBD1 17 . TRBJ2-3 TRBV6-2/TRBV6-3 CASSSPGQGQVTDTQYF TGTGCCAGCAGTTCCCCAGGACAGGGGCAGGTCACAGATACGCAGTATTTT
TRBD1 16 . TRBJ2-3 TRBV5-1 CASSLGTGVLTDTQYF TGCGCCAGCAGCTTGGGGACAGGGGTGTTGACAGATACGCAGTATTTT
TRBD1 15 . TRBJ1-5 TRBV2 CASSETGGWDQPQHF TGTGCCAGCAGTGAGACAGGGGGCTGGGATCAGCCCCAGCATTTT